The clone carrying this T cell receptor beta chain was seen a single time. The entry originates in a study of blood T cell repertoires in COVID-19. Study-wide context: T cells, B-cell-depleted T cells, or PBMCs provided the cDNA or gDNA that served as material.

Deletions cut 3 bases from V and 6 bases from J, with 12 bases between. Germline loops: CDR1 SGHRS, CDR2 YFSETQ. This CDR3 has 14 amino acids. Assay: immunoSEQ multiplex PCR; the TCRdb copy retains only in-frame clones and omits some. The data contain under 100,000 clones, about 90% of them singletons. V is TRBV5-1 and J is TRBJ2-2; D is perhaps TRBD1 (6 bases). The receptor's source is a man over 45 with active COVID-19. Sequenced: peripheral blood. CDR3 amino acids: CASSSSGVAGELFF. CDR3 DNA: TGCGCCAGCAGCTCTTCAGGGGTGGCCGGGGAGCTGTTTTTT.